The clone carrying this T cell receptor beta chain has a count of ten or more. This entry is derived from a study of metastatic and nonmetastatic thyroid tumors. There are 12 residues in the CDR3. The germline V gene encodes CDR1 MDHEN and CDR2 SYDVKM. The germline V and J ends were trimmed by 5 bases and 4 bases, with 5 bases remaining between them. No treatment of any kind had been given to any patient before thyroid surgery. Using MiXCR, TCRdb re-called clones from the PCR reads. The profile shows roughly 10,000 clones, less than 25% of them singletons. The gene calls are TRBV28 and TRBJ1-4; D not certain. The source is a female donor with papillary thyroid cancer or a benign thyroid nodule (not recorded which). Some clones in this sample may be carry-over from other donors' samples. The sequenced sample consisted of adjacent normal tissue. CDR3 bases: TGTGCCAGCAGTACGAGTAATGAAAAACTGTTTTTT. Translating gives CASSTSNEKLFF.